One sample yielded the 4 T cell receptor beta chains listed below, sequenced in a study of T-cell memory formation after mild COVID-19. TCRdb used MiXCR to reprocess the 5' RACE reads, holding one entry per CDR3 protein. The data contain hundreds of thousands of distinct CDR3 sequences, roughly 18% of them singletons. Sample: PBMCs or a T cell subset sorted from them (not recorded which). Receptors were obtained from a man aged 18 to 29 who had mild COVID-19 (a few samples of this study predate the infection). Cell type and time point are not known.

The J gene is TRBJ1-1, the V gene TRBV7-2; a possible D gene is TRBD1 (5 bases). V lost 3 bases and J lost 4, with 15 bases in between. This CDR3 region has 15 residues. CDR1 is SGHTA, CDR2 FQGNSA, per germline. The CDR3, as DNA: TGTGCCAGCAGCTTTAGTGGACACCTGGGCACTGAAGCTTTCTTT. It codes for CASSFSGHLGTEAFF.

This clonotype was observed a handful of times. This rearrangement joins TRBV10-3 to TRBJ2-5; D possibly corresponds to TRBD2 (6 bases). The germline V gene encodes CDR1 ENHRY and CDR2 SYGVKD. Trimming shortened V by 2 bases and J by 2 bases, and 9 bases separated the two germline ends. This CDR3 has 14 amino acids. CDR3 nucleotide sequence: TGTGCCATCAGTGAGCGGGGGTCACAAGAGACCCAGTACTTC. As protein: CAISERGSQETQYF.

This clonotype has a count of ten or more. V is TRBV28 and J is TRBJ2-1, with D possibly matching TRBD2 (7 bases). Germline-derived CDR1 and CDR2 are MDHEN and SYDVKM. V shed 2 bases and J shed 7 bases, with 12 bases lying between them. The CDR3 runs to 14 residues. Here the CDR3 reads CASSLRGAGNEQFF. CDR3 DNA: TGTGCCAGCAGTTTACGGGGGGCGGGGAATGAGCAGTTCTTC.

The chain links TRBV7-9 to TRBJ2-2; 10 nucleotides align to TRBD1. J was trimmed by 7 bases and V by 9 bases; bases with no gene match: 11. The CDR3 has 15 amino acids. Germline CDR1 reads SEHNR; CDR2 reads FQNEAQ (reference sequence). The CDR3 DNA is TGTGCCAGTCCGGCGGGGACAGGGGAACACGGGGAGCTGTTTTTT. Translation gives CASPAGTGEHGELFF.